These T cell receptor beta chains were read from a single sample in a study of cytotoxic CD8 clonotypes in ibrutinib-treated CLL. The assay was immunoSEQ multiplex PCR, and TCRdb's table has in-frame clones only and misses some. The data hold 270,000 or so clones, with roughly three quarters observed a single time. This specimen consisted of PBMCs, obtained at disease progression, from a patient treated with ibrutinib. The receptors stem from a human donor with chronic lymphocytic leukemia. CDR3s include the opening cysteine and the closing phenylalanine or tryptophan. The order of the fields is J gene, V gene, CDR3 protein.

>TRBJ2-7|TRBV4-1
CAIAGTSLYEQYF
>TRBJ2-2|TRBV5-6
CASSPGTITGELFF
>TRBJ2-7|TRBV5-4
CASRTGLAGGEQYF
>TRBJ1-2|TRBV12-5
CASGLAFSGDYGYTF
>TRBJ1-4|TRBV7-9
CASSAAGGDEKLFF
>TRBJ2-1|TRBV18
CASCQSNNEQFF
>TRBJ2-7|TRBV21-1
CASSPEKGVFYEQYF
>TRBJ2-3|TRBV15
CATSRLQGRGSDTQYF
>TRBJ1-2|TRBV27
CASMRTRRFHGYTF
>TRBJ2-7|TRBV5-1
CASSTRSGRKGEQYF
>TRBJ1-3|TRBV19
CASSYLQGPIYF
>TRBJ2-2|TRBV7-3
CASSPRGLMSGELFF
>TRBJ1-2|TRBV7-9
CASSLSHYGYTF
>TRBJ1-5|TRBV7-2
CASSAPRDGYNQPQHF
>TRBJ2-7|TRBV7-9
CASSEGLRPYEQYF
>TRBJ2-3|TRBV6-6
CASSYLSSGGFDTQYF
>TRBJ2-2|TRBV9
CASSVVDRGGELFF
>TRBJ2-1|TRBV7-9
CASSAHTGQYNEQFF
>TRBJ2-7|TRBV6-5
CASSYFSGTYEQYF
>TRBJ1-2|TRBV15
CATSPLGIYGYTF
>TRBJ2-3|TRBV7-3
CASSPTGTSTDTQYF
>TRBJ2-5|TRBV13
CASSLAEYQETQYF
>TRBJ2-1|TRBV28
CASSPQGSGGVEQFF
>TRBJ2-1|TRBV7-9
CASSQTSGSQIRLNNEQFF
>TRBJ1-2|TRBV5-1
CASSHDQGNYGYTF
>TRBJ2-7|TRBV4-2
CASSQVGTPNLYEQYF
>TRBJ1-2|TRBV2
CASITRGFNYGYTF
>TRBJ2-3|TRBV11-3
CASSLTAGLADTQYF
>TRBJ2-5|TRBV7-6
CASSHPNLLAVQETQYF
>TRBJ2-5|TRBV25-1
CASSDKPRDRWRETQYF
>TRBJ2-7|TRBV5-6
CASSSGLADYEQYF
>TRBJ2-2|TRBV19
CASSSRQITNTGELFF
>TRBJ1-1|TRBV29-1
CSALPQTRTGTEAFF
>TRBJ2-3|TRBV12-5
CASGFSLEDTQYF
>TRBJ1-4|TRBV25-1
CASSESPGWANEKLFF
>TRBJ1-1|TRBV4-1
CASSRRVMGLRDTEAFF
>TRBJ2-7|TRBV18
CASSPVGTGLKQYF
>TRBJ2-7|TRBV27
CASSFGRAYEQYF
>TRBJ2-7|TRBV28
CASSFSGRAFYEQYF
>TRBJ2-3|TRBV2
CASIFRAPADTQYF
>TRBJ1-4|TRBV7-9
CASRDGGLEKLFF
>TRBJ2-3|TRBV5-1
CASSLGGHTQYF
>TRBJ1-1|TRBV6-1
CASSAGTGGTEAFF
>TRBJ1-1|TRBV5-1
CASSFQTGWTNTEAFF
>TRBJ2-5|TRBV18
CASSLASGSWETQYF
>TRBJ1-5|TRBV6-5
CASSYRAGPQHF
>TRBJ2-1|TRBV12-2
CASRPGQYNEQFF
>TRBJ1-1|TRBV7-9
CASSLSDAEAFF
>TRBJ2-7|TRBV7-2
CASSLAPLRWVSYEQYF
>TRBJ1-5|TRBV19
CASSIQGAAQPQHF